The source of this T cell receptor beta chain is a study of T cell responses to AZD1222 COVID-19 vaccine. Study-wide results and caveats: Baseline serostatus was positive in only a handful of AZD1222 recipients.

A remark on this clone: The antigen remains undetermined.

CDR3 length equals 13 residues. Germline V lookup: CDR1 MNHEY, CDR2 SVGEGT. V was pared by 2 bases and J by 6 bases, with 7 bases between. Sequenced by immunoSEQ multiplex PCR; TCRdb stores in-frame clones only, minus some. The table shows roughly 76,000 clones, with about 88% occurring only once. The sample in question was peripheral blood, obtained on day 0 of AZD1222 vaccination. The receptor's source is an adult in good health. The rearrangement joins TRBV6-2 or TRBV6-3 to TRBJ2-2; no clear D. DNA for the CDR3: TGTGCCAGCAGTTACCCCGTCCCCGGGGAGCTGTTTTTT. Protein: CASSYPVPGELFF.